This T cell receptor (beta chain) derives from a study of graft-versus-host responses after intestinal transplantation. Turning to the study itself: Multivisceral, liver-intestinal, or isolated intestinal grafts went to recipients. Overall study findings and caveats: Researchers found peak circulating GvH clone levels linked to early post-transplant HvG declines.

Of note for this clone: The antigen remains undetermined.

Profiling relied on immunoSEQ multiplex PCR, and the TCRdb table lists in-frame clones only, not all of them. The sample records about 94,000 clones, roughly nine tenths being singletons. V shed 0 bases and J 7 bases; nucleotides not matched to a gene: 0. Germline CDR1 is SGHVS and CDR2 is FQNEAQ. The CDR3 covers 15 residues. The chain is built from TRBV7-8 and TRBJ2-1, with TRBD2 matching over 13 bases. Sequencing was performed on unstimulated CD8+ T cells sorted from spleen or lymph node cells, taken before intestinal transplant. This clonotype originated in a human donor who received an intestinal transplant. The CDR3 region has the DNA TGTGCCAGCAGCTTAGCACTAGCGGGAGGGAATGAGCAGTTCTTC. Its protein is CASSLALAGGNEQFF.